A selection of T cell receptor beta chains follows, all from one sample in a study of shared clonotypes between healthy human individuals. The protocol was immunoSEQ multiplex PCR, while the TCRdb copy is restricted to in-frame clones and leaves out a portion. The data show about a million clones, more than 65% seen once. The sample was memory CD4+ T cells sorted from blood. The receptors here all came from a man between 18 and 29 years old in good health. Each CDR3 is given with its conserved first and last residue. A D gene is named only where the DNA matches it firmly. The size field is filled for only some rows; it gives once, few, many or a size class.

j_gene,abundance,v_gene,d_gene,CDR3aa,CDR3nt
TRBJ1-2,many,TRBV10-3,-,CAISESYGYTF,TGTGCCATCAGTGAGTCCTATGGCTACACCTTC
TRBJ2-3,-,TRBV11-2,-,CASSLDRAREGHTQYF,TGTGCCAGCAGCTTAGATCGCGCTAGAGAAGGCCATACGCAGTATTTT
TRBJ2-1,once,TRBV2,TRBD2,CASSVLSAGLGANEQFF,TGTGCCAGCAGTGTCCTTTCCGCGGGACTAGGAGCCAATGAGCAGTTCTTC
TRBJ2-7,many,TRBV28,-,CASSLVWSYEQYF,TGTGCCAGCAGTTTGGTATGGTCCTACGAGCAGTACTTC
TRBJ1-1,-,TRBV19,TRBD1,CASSRTGWNTEAFF,TGTGCCAGTAGTAGGACAGGGTGGAACACTGAAGCTTTCTTT
TRBJ1-1,-,TRBV11-3,-,CASSLDERTEAFF,TGTGCCAGCAGCTTAGATGAGCGGACTGAAGCTTTCTTT
TRBJ2-5,-,TRBV20-1,-,CSAIQGSQYF,TGCAGTGCTATTCAAGGTTCCCAGTACTTC
TRBJ2-5,-,TRBV20-1,-,CSAWRETQYF,TGCAGTGCCTGGCGAGAGACCCAGTACTTC
TRBJ2-1,-,TRBV7-2,-,CASSLVESLPQFF,TGTGCCAGCAGCTTAGTAGAGAGTCTGCCTCAGTTCTTC
TRBJ2-2,-,TRBV15,-,CATSSAPRTGELFF,TGTGCCACCAGCAGCGCACCGCGAACCGGGGAGCTGTTTTTT
TRBJ2-1,-,TRBV19,TRBD2,CASSLDGLARYNEQFF,TGTGCCAGTAGTCTGGACGGACTAGCTCGGTACAATGAGCAGTTCTTC
TRBJ1-2,-,TRBV6-6,-,CASSYSGQANYGYTF,TGTGCCAGCAGTTACTCGGGACAAGCTAACTATGGCTACACCTTC
TRBJ2-5,-,TRBV7-9,TRBD1,CASSIQGVRETQYF,TGTGCCAGCAGCATACAGGGGGTGCGGGAGACCCAGTACTTC
TRBJ2-5,-,TRBV18,-,CASSPFNGGAGETQYF,TGTGCCAGCTCACCCTTCAACGGAGGGGCCGGAGAGACCCAGTACTTC
TRBJ1-5,few,TRBV28,TRBD1,CASSYGQAVVNQPQHF,TGTGCCAGCAGTTATGGACAGGCGGTGGTCAATCAGCCCCAGCATTTT
TRBJ2-2,-,TRBV7-2,-,CASSLAQAGTGELFF,TGTGCCAGCAGCTTAGCGCAGGCCGGTACCGGGGAGCTGTTTTTT
TRBJ2-3,-,TRBV6-5,-,CASRGTSSTDTQYF,TGTGCCAGCAGGGGAACGTCTAGCACAGATACGCAGTATTTT
TRBJ1-3,-,TRBV27,-,CASVPPGPSHNGNTIYF,TGTGCCAGCGTGCCCCCAGGGCCAAGTCATAATGGAAACACCATATATTTT
TRBJ2-1,-,TRBV5-4,-,CASQSTGTTYNEQFF,TGTGCCAGCCAATCCACGGGAACCACCTACAATGAGCAGTTCTTC
TRBJ1-2,few,TRBV6-6,TRBD1,CASSGTGGMDYGYTF,TGTGCCAGCAGCGGGACAGGGGGCATGGACTATGGCTACACCTTC
TRBJ1-1,-,TRBV2,TRBD1,CASRVQGVMNTEAFF,TGTGCCAGCAGGGTCCAGGGGGTTATGAACACTGAAGCTTTCTTT
TRBJ2-2,-,TRBV27,-,CASSPGTRVGELFF,TGTGCCAGCAGCCCCGGGACGCGGGTAGGGGAGCTGTTTTTT
TRBJ1-1,-,TRBV25-1,TRBD1,CASSQGGMNTEAFF,TGTGCCAGCAGTCAGGGGGGGATGAACACTGAAGCTTTCTTT
TRBJ2-7,once,TRBV6-1,TRBD1,CASSEAHGQGYEQYF,TGTGCCAGCAGTGAAGCGCACGGACAGGGCTACGAGCAGTACTTC
TRBJ2-1,-,TRBV5-4,-,CASSQKRAGSYNEQFF,TGTGCCAGCAGCCAAAAGAGGGCGGGTTCCTACAATGAGCAGTTCTTC
TRBJ1-2,-,TRBV10-3,TRBD1,CAISESGDRGGYTF,TGTGCCATCAGTGAGTCGGGGGACAGGGGTGGCTACACCTTC
TRBJ1-5,-,TRBV5-6,TRBD1,CASSLVLRRGWSQPQHF,TGTGCCAGCAGCTTGGTCCTCCGCAGGGGGTGGAGTCAGCCCCAGCATTTT
TRBJ2-3,-,TRBV5-1,TRBD1,CASNPTGTPDTQYF,TGCGCCAGCAATCCGACAGGGACCCCGGATACGCAGTATTTT
TRBJ2-1,few,TRBV30,TRBD2,CACLSGSLGNEQFF,TGTGCCTGTCTTAGCGGGTCTCTGGGGAATGAGCAGTTCTTC
TRBJ2-5,-,TRBV18,TRBD2,CASSSQARLAGGVETQYF,TGTGCCAGCTCATCCCAAGCCCGGCTAGCGGGAGGAGTGGAGACCCAGTACTTC
TRBJ1-2,-,TRBV19,-,CASSPAVGGYGYTF,TGTGCCAGTAGTCCCGCCGTGGGGGGCTATGGCTACACCTTC
TRBJ1-3,-,TRBV11-2,-,CASSLLGYSGNTIYF,TGTGCCAGCAGCCTCCTCGGTTACTCTGGAAACACCATATATTTT
TRBJ1-2,-,TRBV5-5,-,CASRVRSNYGYTF,TGTGCCAGCAGGGTGAGGAGTAACTATGGCTACACCTTC
TRBJ2-7,few,TRBV2,-,CASLKDNLLSYEQYF,TGTGCCAGCTTAAAAGACAACCTACTTTCCTACGAGCAGTACTTC
TRBJ1-6,-,TRBV7-6,-,CASSLDGISPLHF,TGTGCCAGCAGCTTAGACGGTATTTCACCCCTCCACTTT
TRBJ1-5,-,TRBV19,TRBD1,CATHQGGGGTSNQPQHF,TGTGCCACTCATCAGGGGGGGGGCGGAACTAGCAATCAGCCCCAGCATTTT
TRBJ1-1,-,TRBV5-1,-,CASLRQPSNTEAFF,TGCGCCAGCCTCCGTCAGCCTTCGAACACTGAAGCTTTCTTT
TRBJ1-4,few,TRBV11-2,-,CASSLSTNEKLFF,TGTGCCAGCAGCTTATCGACCAATGAAAAACTGTTTTTT
TRBJ2-7,once,TRBV5-6,TRBD2,CASSLMTSGGEQYF,TGTGCCAGCAGCCTGATGACTAGCGGGGGCGAGCAGTACTTC
TRBJ2-3,-,TRBV6-5,TRBD1,CASSSGQGATDTQYF,TGTGCCAGCAGTTCGGGACAGGGGGCAACAGATACGCAGTATTTT
TRBJ2-1,-,TRBV11-1,TRBD2,CASSLALLAGGSSYNEQFF,TGTGCCAGCAGCTTAGCGCTCTTAGCGGGGGGAAGCTCCTACAATGAGCAGTTCTTC
TRBJ2-7,-,TRBV2,-,CARIEPGPSYEQYF,TGTGCCAGAATAGAACCCGGGCCGTCCTACGAGCAGTACTTC
TRBJ1-4,-,TRBV7-9,-,CASSRGGKNEKLFF,TGTGCCAGCAGCCGAGGCGGGAAGAATGAAAAACTGTTTTTT
TRBJ2-1,-,TRBV9,TRBD2,CASSVGLAGASYNEQFF,TGTGCCAGCAGCGTAGGACTAGCGGGGGCATCCTACAATGAGCAGTTCTTC
TRBJ1-6,-,TRBV7-6,-,CASSTGNSPLHF,TGTGCCAGCAGCACAGGGAATTCACCCCTCCACTTT
TRBJ2-5,-,TRBV9,TRBD1,CASSLAQGRGETQYF,TGTGCCAGCAGCCTAGCACAGGGGAGAGGGGAGACCCAGTACTTC
TRBJ1-2,-,TRBV30,-,CAWSRTFNYGYTF,TGTGCCTGGAGTCGGACCTTTAACTATGGCTACACCTTC
TRBJ1-1,-,TRBV5-4,TRBD1,CASSLGQGRIAEAFF,TGTGCCAGCAGCCTGGGACAGGGTCGAATAGCTGAAGCTTTCTTT
TRBJ2-3,-,TRBV7-2,-,CASSLFTRTDTQYF,TGTGCCAGCAGCCTATTCACGAGGACAGATACGCAGTATTTT
TRBJ2-7,-,TRBV25-1,-,CASSDPWGGGSGQNEQYF,TGTGCCAGCAGTGACCCCTGGGGGGGCGGGAGTGGTCAGAACGAGCAGTACTTC
TRBJ2-5,-,TRBV30,-,CAWNRARETQYF,TGTGCCTGGAACCGGGCTCGGGAGACCCAGTACTTC